This T cell receptor beta chain was observed in a study of Ad26.COV2.S vaccination and SARS-CoV-2 variants. Study in general: Sample donor was a member of the COV1001 Ad26.COV2.S trial arm.

This CDR3 has 17 amino acids. Germline CDR1 reads SNHLY; CDR2 reads FYNNEI. V trimming: 6 bases; J trimming: 4 bases; junction bases outside the gene matches: 16. Specified treatment: about 20 received Ad26.COV2.S at low or high dose, single or two shots; roughly five received placebo; per-sample allocation not given. The samples date from day 63 after the first vaccine or placebo injection. Assay: immunoSEQ multiplex PCR; the TCRdb copy retains only in-frame clones and omits some. Among approximately 360,000 clones, 83% were seen once, and the ten largest hold approximately 7%. The chain carries TRBV2 and TRBJ2-7; TRBD2 matches at 9 bases. Material: peripheral blood, obtained in a trial of Ad26.COV2.S vaccine versus placebo. This receptor was identified in a person aged 18 to 65 who received the Ad26.COV2.S COVID-19 vaccine or a placebo. The CDR3 DNA follows: TGTGCCAGCAGCCGAGATTCCCCGACTAGCGGATTATACGAGCAGTACTTC. Its translation: CASSRDSPTSGLYEQYF. Full variable domain (outside the CDR3, taken from reference TRBV2 and TRBJ2-7): EPEVTQTPSHQVTQMGQEVILRCVPISNHLYFYWYRQILGQKVEFLVSFYNNEISEKSEIFDDQFSVERPDGSNFTLKIRSTKLEDSAMYFCASSRDSPTSGLYEQYFGPGTRLTVT.